Included here is one TCR beta chain sequence, with context. This sample is part of a study of shared clonotypes between healthy human individuals. The protocol was immunoSEQ multiplex PCR, while the TCRdb copy is restricted to in-frame clones and leaves out a portion. The table lists over a million clones, just under 99% of them singletons, with under 0.45% in the top ten. The receptor's source is a man aged 25 to 40 in good health. The specimen was naive CD4+ T cells sorted from blood. As to subset: CD45RA+ positively selected.

The CDR3 DNA reads TGTGCCAGCAGCTCCCTAGGTGGTATGGGTTACGAGCAGTACTTC. Encoded protein: CASSSLGGMGYEQYF. The J gene is TRBJ2-7, the V gene TRBV7-9; D is undetermined. The CDR3 runs to 15 residues. Trimming removed 4 bases at V and 4 bases at J, with 17 bases between. CDR1 and CDR2 from the germline V gene are SEHNR and FQNEAQ (reference sequence).